This passage covers 20 T cell receptor beta chains from one sample sequenced in a study of blood T cell repertoires in COVID-19. The assay was immunoSEQ multiplex PCR, and TCRdb's table has in-frame clones only and misses some. This table holds approximately 350,000 clones, over 70% found once. Specimen: peripheral blood. These receptors came from a man in his thirties or forties with active or convalescent COVID-19.

The genes are TRBV5-1 and TRBJ1-2, with D maybe TRBD1 (5 bases). This CDR3 spans 19 amino acids. Trimming stripped 0 bases from V and 4 bases from J, with 25 bases between. Looked up from germline, CDR1 is SGHRS and CDR2 is YFSETQ. CDR3: CASSLANLYSSTASYGYTF. CDR3 DNA: TGCGCCAGCAGCTTGGCCAATTTATATAGTTCGACAGCGAGCTATGGCTACACCTTC.

This clone came up once. The chain joins TRBV4-1 to TRBJ2-1; 10 bases line up with TRBD2. The CDR3 runs 18 residues. The V gene end was trimmed by 0 bases and the J gene end by 4 bases; junction bases not matched to a gene: 9. The germline CDR1 and CDR2 sequences are MGHRA and YSYEKL. The CDR3 is CASSQDRLSSGSYNEQFF. The CDR3 coding sequence is TGCGCCAGCAGCCAAGATCGGTTGTCTAGCGGGAGTTACAATGAGCAGTTCTTC.

Only one count was recorded for this clone. CDR3 nucleotides: TGTGCCAGCAGCCAAGGGGGGAGGGCCACAGATACGCAGTATTTT. Amino acids: CASSQGGRATDTQYF. The chain employs TRBV4-2 and TRBJ2-3; 7 bases map to TRBD2. V trimming: 1 base; J trimming: 2 bases; junction bases outside the gene matches: 3. The germline V gene encodes CDR1 LGHNA and CDR2 YNFKEQ. This CDR3 spans 15 amino acids.

A single count supports this clone. The chain recombines TRBV3-1 (or the pseudogene TRBV3-2) with TRBJ2-3; 11 bases agree with TRBD2. Germline lookup yields CDR1 LGHDT and CDR2 YNNKEL (reference sequence). This CDR3 comprises 15 residues. V lost 4 bases and J lost 1; bases outside the gene matches: 1. The DNA of the CDR3 is TGTGCCAGCAGCCTGGGACTAGCGGGCACAGATACGCAGTATTTT. Translated, it gives CASSLGLAGTDTQYF.

V usage is TRBV5-4 and J usage is TRBJ2-5, with D perhaps TRBD2 (6 bases). The length of the CDR3 is 14 residues. CDR1 and CDR2 from the germline V gene are SGHNT and YYREEE (reference sequence). V lost 4 bases to trimming and J lost 3 bases, with 13 bases between them. Here the CDR3 reads CASSRGGGEETQYF. The CDR3 DNA sequence: TGTGCCAGCAGCCGGGGTGGCGGGGAAGAGACCCAGTACTTC. The full variable domain, completed using reference TRBV5-4 and TRBJ2-5, is ETGVTQSPTHLIKTRGQQVTLRCSSQSGHNTVSWYQQALGQGPQFIFQYYREEENGRGNFPPRFSGLQFPNYSSELNVNALELDDSALYLCASSRGGGEETQYFGPGTRLLVL.

The V call is TRBV7-2, the J call TRBJ2-1, with 11 bases aligning to TRBD2. The germline V gene encodes CDR1 SGHTA and CDR2 FQGNSA. V lost 0 bases and J lost 12; bases outside the gene matches: 10. There are 16 residues in the CDR3. CDR3 sequence: CASSLATSGGPGRQFF. CDR3 bases: TGTGCCAGCAGCTTAGCTACTAGCGGGGGCCCGGGGCGGCAGTTCTTC. The whole variable domain, filled in from reference TRBV7-2 and TRBJ2-1, reads GAGVSQSPSNKVTEKGKDVELRCDPISGHTALYWYRQSLGQGLEFLIYFQGNSAPDKSGLPSDRFSAERTGGSVSTLTIQRTQQEDSAVYLCASSLATSGGPGRQFFGPGTRLTVL.

This rearrangement joins TRBV20-1 to TRBJ2-3, with a possible D match to TRBD2 (6 bases). Germline V CDR1 and CDR2: DFQATT, SNEGSKA (reference sequence). This CDR3 has 17 residues. V was shortened by 3 bases and J by 3 bases, with 22 bases between the two germline ends. The CDR3 region is CSASASQGGDETDTQYF. CDR3 in DNA: TGCAGTGCTAGTGCCTCTCAGGGAGGAGATGAAACAGATACGCAGTATTTT.

This sequence joins TRBV2 and TRBJ2-3; D is ambiguous. The CDR3 contains 12 residues. The V end was cut by 5 bases, the J end by 5 bases, with 8 bases between. CDR1 and CDR2 (germline): SNHLY, FYNNEI. DNA for the CDR3: TGTGCCAGCAGTCCCTTGCGAGATACGCAGTATTTT. The encoded protein is CASSPLRDTQYF.

The V gene is TRBV6-5, the J gene TRBJ2-7; TRBD2 agrees at 13 bases. There are 14 residues in the CDR3. The V and J ends lost 7 bases and 7 bases, in that order; junction bases with no gene match: 7. The germline CDR1 and CDR2 sequences are MNHEY and SVGAGI. CDR3 sequence: CASMPGLAGYEQYF. DNA for the CDR3: TGTGCCAGCATGCCGGGACTAGCGGGATATGAGCAGTACTTC.

The rearrangement links TRBV27 to TRBJ2-5; 12 bases are a match to TRBD2. Germline CDR1 reads MNHEY; CDR2 reads SMNVEV (reference sequence). The CDR3 is made up of 17 amino acids. Trimming removed 6 bases from V and 9 bases from J; junction bases left unmatched: 17. DNA of the CDR3: TGTGCCAGCAGCCCAAGAAACGGGGCTAGCGGGAGGGAGGCCCAGTACTTC. As protein: CASSPRNGASGREAQYF.

CDR3 in DNA: TGCGCCAGCAGTCATCCGACTAGTTCAGCTGAGCAGTTCTTC. Its protein is CASSHPTSSAEQFF. The rearrangement joins TRBV23-1 to TRBJ2-1; possible D gene TRBD2, 6 bases. TRBV23-1 is treated as an ORF (open reading frame) with a function not yet certain. CDR3 length equals 14 residues. V was clipped by 3 bases and J by 9 bases, with 15 bases between them.

This chain joins TRBV6-5 and TRBJ1-2; 9 bases match TRBD1. Germline CDR1 and CDR2: MNHEY and SVGAGI. The CDR3 length is 15 residues. V trimming: 4 bases; J trimming: 5 bases; junction bases outside the gene matches: 8. CDR3 nucleotide sequence: TGTGCCAGCAGTTCCGGACAGGGGATGAGGTATGGCTACACCTTC. Protein product: CASSSGQGMRYGYTF.

This chain links TRBV15 with TRBJ2-4, with 14 bases identical to TRBD2. CDR1 and CDR2 from the germline V gene are LNHNV and YYDKDF (reference sequence). The V and J ends lost 1 base and 8 bases, in that order; junction bases with no gene match: 4. The CDR3 runs to 16 residues. Written as DNA, the CDR3 is TGTGCCACCAGCAGAGTGGGACTAGCGGGAGACGACATTCAGTACTTC. Its translation: CATSRVGLAGDDIQYF.

This clone has just one count. The rearrangement uses TRBV3-1 (or the pseudogene TRBV3-2) and TRBJ2-7, with D unclear. The germline V gene has CDR1 LGHDT and CDR2 YNNKEL (reference sequence). This CDR3 is built from 14 residues. The V and J ends lost 0 bases and 0 bases respectively, with 6 bases between them. The CDR3 DNA is TGTGCCAGCAGCCAAGAGATGAGCTCCTACGAGCAGTACTTC. Its protein is CASSQEMSSYEQYF.

The genes are TRBV18 and TRBJ2-7; TRBD2 matches 8 bases. The V and J ends lost 1 base and 2 bases, in that order; junction bases with no gene match: 7. The CDR3 extends over 16 amino acids. In germline, CDR1 is KGHSH, CDR2 LQKENI. Here the CDR3 DNA reads TGTGCCAGCTCACCACTTTCAGCACTAGCGGCCTACGAGCAGTACTTC. Translated: CASSPLSALAAYEQYF.

The rearrangement uses TRBV7-3 and TRBJ2-3; 9 bases map to TRBD2. CDR1 is SGHTA, CDR2 FQGTGA, per germline. With 1 base clipped from V and 3 bases from J, the junction kept 2 bases outside the gene matches. There are 15 residues in the CDR3. The CDR3 loop reads CASSLSGGATDTQYF. In DNA, the CDR3 is TGTGCCAGCAGCTTAAGCGGGGGGGCGACAGATACGCAGTATTTT.

CDR3 in amino acids: CASSQIRASGRTDTQYF. The CDR3 DNA is TGCGCCAGCAGCCAAATTAGGGCTAGCGGGAGGACAGATACGCAGTATTTT. The chain recombines TRBV4-1 with TRBJ2-3, with 11 bases aligning to TRBD2. CDR1 MGHRA and CDR2 YSYEKL come from the germline V gene. The CDR3 totals 17 residues. The ends lost 2 bases at V and 3 bases at J; junction bases unmatched: 7.

This clone was recorded many times. The genes are TRBV7-9 and TRBJ1-1; D ambiguous. CDR1 and CDR2 (germline): SEHNR, FQNEAQ (reference sequence). This CDR3 spans 11 amino acids. V was shortened by 8 bases and J by 10 bases, with 14 bases between the two germline ends. CDR3 sequence reads: CASLAHSVAFF. The DNA for the CDR3 is TGTGCCAGCCTTGCACATTCAGTAGCTTTCTTT.

This chain uses TRBV19 with TRBJ2-7, with a weak D call TRBD1 (6 bases). CDR1 and CDR2 from the germline V gene are LNHDA and SQIVND (reference sequence). Trimming shortened V by 6 bases and J by 4 bases, and 13 bases separated the two germline ends. The CDR3 sequence is 13 residues long. CDR3 amino acids: CASSTGQRYEQYF. In nucleotides, the CDR3 is TGTGCCAGTAGCACCGGACAGAGATACGAGCAGTACTTC. The entire variable domain, with the rest obtained from reference TRBV19 and TRBJ2-7, is as follows: DGGITQSPKYLFRKEGQNVTLSCEQNLNHDAMYWYRQDPGQGLRLIYYSQIVNDFQKGDIAEGYSVSREKKESFPLTVTSAQKNPTAFYLCASSTGQRYEQYFGPGTRLTVT.

This chain uses TRBV30 with TRBJ2-1, with TRBD2 matching over 8 bases. CDR1 and CDR2 (germline): GTSNPN, SVGIG (reference sequence). The CDR3 totals 12 residues. V lost 5 bases and J lost 12; bases outside the gene matches: 9. The CDR3 DNA sequence: TGTGCCTGGGCGGAGGTAGCGGGACGGCAGTTCTTC. Amino acid sequence: CAWAEVAGRQFF.